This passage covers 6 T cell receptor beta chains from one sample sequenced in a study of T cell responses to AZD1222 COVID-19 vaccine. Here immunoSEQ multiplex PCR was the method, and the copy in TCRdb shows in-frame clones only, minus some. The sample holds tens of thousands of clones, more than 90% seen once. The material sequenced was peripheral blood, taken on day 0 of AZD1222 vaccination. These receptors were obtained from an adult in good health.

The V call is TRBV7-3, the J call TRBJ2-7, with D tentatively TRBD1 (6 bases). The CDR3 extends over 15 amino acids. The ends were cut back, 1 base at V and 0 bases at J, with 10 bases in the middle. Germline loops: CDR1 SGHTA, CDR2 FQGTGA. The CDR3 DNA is TGTGCCAGCAGCTTAAAGACAGGCTCCTCCTACGAGCAGTACTTC. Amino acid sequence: CASSLKTGSSYEQYF. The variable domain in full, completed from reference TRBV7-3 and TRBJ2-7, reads GAGVSQTPSNKVTEKGKYVELRCDPISGHTALYWYRQSLGQGPEFLIYFQGTGAADDSGLPNDRFFAVRPEGSVSTLKIQRTERGDSAVYLCASSLKTGSSYEQYFGPGTRLTVT.

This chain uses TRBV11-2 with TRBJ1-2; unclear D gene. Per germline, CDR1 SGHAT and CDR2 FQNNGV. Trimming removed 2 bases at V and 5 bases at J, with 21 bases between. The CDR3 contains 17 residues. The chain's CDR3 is CASSLNPPGSFSYGYTF. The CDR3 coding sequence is TGTGCCAGCAGCTTAAACCCCCCGGGATCTTTTTCGTATGGCTACACCTTC.

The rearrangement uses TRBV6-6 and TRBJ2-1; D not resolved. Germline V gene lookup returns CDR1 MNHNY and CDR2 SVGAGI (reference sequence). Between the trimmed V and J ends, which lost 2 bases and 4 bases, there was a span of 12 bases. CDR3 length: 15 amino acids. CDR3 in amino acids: CASSYGLRSYNEQFF. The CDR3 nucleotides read TGTGCCAGCAGTTACGGTCTACGCAGTTACAATGAGCAGTTCTTC.

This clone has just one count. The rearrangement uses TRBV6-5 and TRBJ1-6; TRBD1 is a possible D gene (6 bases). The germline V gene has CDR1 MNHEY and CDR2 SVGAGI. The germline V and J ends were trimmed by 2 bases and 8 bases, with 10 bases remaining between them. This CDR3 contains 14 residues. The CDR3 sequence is CASSYAGDHSPLHF. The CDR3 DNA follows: TGTGCCAGCAGTTACGCAGGGGATCATTCACCCCTCCACTTT.

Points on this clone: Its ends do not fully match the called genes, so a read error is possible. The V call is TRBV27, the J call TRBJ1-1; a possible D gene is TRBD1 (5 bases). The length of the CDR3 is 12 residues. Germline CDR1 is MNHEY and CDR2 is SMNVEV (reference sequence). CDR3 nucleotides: TGTGCCAGCAGTTTACGAGACAGACGCCTGATTTTT. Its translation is CASSLRDRRLIF.

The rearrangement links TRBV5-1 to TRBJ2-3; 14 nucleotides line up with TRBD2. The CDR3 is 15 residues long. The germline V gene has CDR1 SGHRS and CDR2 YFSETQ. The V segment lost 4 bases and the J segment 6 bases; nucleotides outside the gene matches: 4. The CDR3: CASSPTSGREDTQYF. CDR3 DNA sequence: TGCGCCAGCAGCCCGACTAGCGGGAGGGAGGATACGCAGTATTTT.